A single sample is the source of the 21 T cell receptor beta chains below, sequenced in a study of OX40 agonist ivuxolimab in advanced cancers. Libraries were prepared by immunoSEQ multiplex PCR; TCRdb keeps only in-frame clonotypes and omits some of them. The table records 45,000 to 55,000 clones, approximately 94% of them present only once. Material: CD4+ or CD8+ T cells sorted from blood, obtained in a trial of the OX40 agonist ivuxolimab. The receptors here all came from an adult with an advanced solid tumor such as melanoma, head and neck, liver or kidney cancer.

V usage is TRBV27 and J usage is TRBJ1-2, with 7 bases matching TRBD1. The germline CDR1 and CDR2 sequences are MNHEY and SMNVEV (reference sequence). The length of the CDR3 is 13 residues. Losses at the gene ends were 8 bases for V and 8 bases for J; bases not matched to a gene: 11. CDR3 in DNA: TGTGCCAGCCATGACAAGGGGGCGCGGGGCTACACCTTC. Translating it yields CASHDKGARGYTF.

The rearrangement joins TRBV7-2 to TRBJ2-1; 12 bases map to TRBD2. Per germline, CDR1 SGHTA and CDR2 FQGNSA. CDR3 size: 17 residues. The J segment lost 3 bases and the V segment lost 4 bases, leaving 7 bases of the junction unmatched. The CDR3 region has the DNA TGTGCCAGCAGCTCGGAGGGACTAGCGGGTTTCTACAATGAGCAGTTCTTC. This codes for CASSSEGLAGFYNEQFF.

This clone was recorded once. The rearrangement uses TRBV9 and TRBJ2-7; 8 bases are shared with TRBD1. CDR3 size: 16 residues. Germline lookup yields CDR1 SGDLS and CDR2 YYNGEE. J gave up 5 bases and V 4 bases, and 14 bases lay outside the gene matches. CDR3 protein: CASSPSGRTGSNEQYF. Here the CDR3 DNA reads TGTGCCAGCAGCCCTTCGGGGAGGACAGGGAGCAACGAGCAGTACTTC.

On this clone: A read error may produce the germline difference seen at one junction end. The V call is TRBV7-7, the J call TRBJ2-5; the D gene is possibly TRBD2 (6 bases). The CDR3 extends over 14 amino acids. Germline CDR1 and CDR2: SSHAT and FNYEAQ (reference sequence). The CDR3 region is CASSLAAGQETQYF. DNA for the CDR3: TGTGCTAGCAGCTTAGCGGCAGGGCAAGAGACCCAGTACTTC.

This sequence joins TRBV4-3 and TRBJ2-7; unclear D gene. Per germline, CDR1 LGHNA and CDR2 YSLEER. V dropped 11 bases and J dropped 3 bases, with 17 bases sitting between them. The CDR3 spans 13 residues. CDR3 coding DNA: TGCGCCCTAGGGCGCTCCCCGGTCTACGAGCAGTACTTC. Its protein product is CALGRSPVYEQYF.

V is TRBV28 and J is TRBJ2-7, with D uncertain. The V and J ends lost 6 bases and 0 bases respectively, with 12 bases between them. The CDR3 is 14 residues long. Germline loops: CDR1 MDHEN, CDR2 SYDVKM. The chain's CDR3 is CASSQVSSSYEQYF. Here the CDR3 DNA reads TGTGCCAGCAGCCAAGTTTCCAGCTCCTACGAGCAGTACTTC.

The J gene is TRBJ2-1, the V gene TRBV2; either TRBD1 or TRBD2 may fit D (7 bases each). Germline V lookup: CDR1 SNHLY, CDR2 FYNNEI. The CDR3 contains 14 residues. V was pared by 8 bases and J by 8 bases, with 19 bases between. The CDR3, as DNA: TGTGCCAGCCTCGGACGCGCAGGGGGGGATGAGCAGTTCTTC. As protein: CASLGRAGGDEQFF.

The V gene is TRBV10-3, the J gene TRBJ2-1; 7 bases match TRBD2. From germline, CDR1 is ENHRY and CDR2 SYGVKD. V lost 11 bases, J lost 7 bases, and 14 bases stayed unmatched. The CDR3 runs 14 residues. CDR3 bases: TGTGCCTCCAGCGGGAAAGATTCGTCGAATGAGCAGTTCTTC. It encodes CASSGKDSSNEQFF.

The rearrangement joins TRBV6-6 to TRBJ2-1; 8 bases align to TRBD2. V lost 0 bases to trimming and J lost 4 bases; unmatched junction nucleotides: 2. The CDR3 consists of 15 residues. Germline V gene data show CDR1 as MNHNY and CDR2 as SVGAGI (reference sequence). The CDR3 DNA follows: TGTGCCAGCAGTTACTCGATAGCGGGGTACAATGAGCAGTTCTTC. Translation: CASSYSIAGYNEQFF.

The V call is TRBV28, the J call TRBJ2-3; D gene ambiguous. The ends were cut back, 2 bases at V and 4 bases at J, with 7 bases in the middle. This CDR3 region has 13 residues. Germline V gene sequence: CDR1 MDHEN, CDR2 SYDVKM. The CDR3 is CASSLPASDTQYF. In nucleotides, the CDR3 is TGTGCCAGCAGTTTACCGGCCTCAGATACGCAGTATTTT.

CDR3 coding DNA: TGTGCCAGCAGTTACAGGGGGCCCGGGGGAAGCAATCAGCCCCAGCATTTT. Its protein product is CASSYRGPGGSNQPQHF. The chain recombines TRBV27 with TRBJ1-5; 9 nucleotides line up with TRBD1. Germline values: CDR1 MNHEY, CDR2 SMNVEV (reference sequence). The V gene end was trimmed by 4 bases and the J gene end by 1 base; junction bases not matched to a gene: 8. There are 17 residues in the CDR3.

V gene TRBV6-6 combines with J gene TRBJ2-7, with 7 positions matching TRBD1. The germline CDR1 and CDR2 sequences are MNHNY and SVGAGI (reference sequence). Trimming removed 2 bases from V and 3 bases from J; junction bases left unmatched: 1. The CDR3 runs to 13 residues. CDR3 nucleotides: TGTGCCAGCAGTTACGGACAGGTCTACGAGCAGTACTTC. Residues: CASSYGQVYEQYF.

The rearrangement links TRBV30 to TRBJ2-5; the D is unclear. The germline V and J ends were trimmed by 1 base and 5 bases, with 5 bases remaining between them. The CDR3 length is 11 residues. Germline lookup yields CDR1 GTSNPN and CDR2 SVGIG (reference sequence). The CDR3 region is CAWSDGETQYF. In DNA, the CDR3 is TGTGCCTGGAGTGACGGGGAGACCCAGTACTTC.

This clone was observed a few times. The chain combines TRBV9 with TRBJ1-1; D gene uncertain. This CDR3 comprises 14 residues. Trimming took 6 bases from V and 3 from J, leaving 15 bases between them. Per the germline V gene, CDR1 is SGDLS and CDR2 is YYNGEE. The DNA of the CDR3 is TGTGCCAGCAAAGGAGGGTACGCTGACACTGAAGCTTTCTTT. Protein sequence: CASKGGYADTEAFF.

V usage is TRBV5-6 and J usage is TRBJ2-7, with 10 positions matching TRBD2. Germline trimming cut 2 bases from V and 1 base from J; bases unmatched to any gene: 9. The CDR3 consists of 17 residues. Germline CDR1 SGHDT, CDR2 YYEEEE. The DNA for the CDR3 is TGTGCCAGCAGCTTCTCTTCTAGCGGGAGAGCTTCCTACGAGCAGTACTTC. It encodes CASSFSSSGRASYEQYF.

The rearrangement joins TRBV5-1 to TRBJ2-5, with 9 bases identical to TRBD1. The V gene's germline CDR1 is SGHRS and CDR2 YFSETQ. The CDR3 has 14 residues. V was pared by 4 bases and J by 3 bases, with 4 bases of the junction left unmatched. CDR3 in amino acids: CASSPWTGEETQYF. DNA for the CDR3: TGCGCCAGCAGCCCCTGGACAGGGGAAGAGACCCAGTACTTC.

This clone was counted only a few times. The chain couples TRBV7-9 to TRBJ1-1; no clear D. Germline-derived CDR1 and CDR2 are SEHNR and FQNEAQ (reference sequence). Trimming shortened V by 4 bases and J by 5 bases, and 8 bases separated the two germline ends. The CDR3 runs to 12 residues. In nucleotides, the CDR3 is TGTGCCAGCAGCTCCCTACCAACTGAAGCTTTCTTT. It translates to CASSSLPTEAFF.

The chain links TRBV12-2 to TRBJ2-7; no DNA check was done on the table's D call, TRBD2. TRBV12-2 is a pseudogene locus. The CDR3 runs to 19 residues. CDR3: CASRPGYGTGGYPPYEQYF. The CDR3 bases are TGTGCAAGTCGCCCGGGCTACGGTACGGGCGGGTACCCCCCCTACGAGCAGTACTTC.

The V gene is TRBV23-1, the J gene TRBJ2-7; TRBD1 matches at 8 bases. TRBV23-1 carries the ORF label, with uncertain function. The CDR3 is made up of 15 amino acids. J was trimmed by 2 bases and V by 8 bases; bases with no gene match: 11. DNA for the CDR3: TGCGCCAGCCCACGGACGGGGACAGGCCCCTACGAGCAGTACTTC. This translates into CASPRTGTGPYEQYF.

The chain is built from TRBV19 and TRBJ2-7; TRBD1 aligns across 9 bases. CDR1 LNHDA and CDR2 SQIVND come from the germline V gene (reference sequence). The CDR3 is 15 amino acids. Trimming at V came to 6 bases and at J to 0 bases, leaving 6 bases not matched to a gene. CDR3 sequence: CASSTGTGLSYEQYF. CDR3 bases: TGTGCCAGTAGCACCGGGACAGGGCTCTCCTACGAGCAGTACTTC. The whole variable domain, remainder taken from reference TRBV19 and TRBJ2-7, is DGGITQSPKYLFRKEGQNVTLSCEQNLNHDAMYWYRQDPGQGLRLIYYSQIVNDFQKGDIAEGYSVSREKKESFPLTVTSAQKNPTAFYLCASSTGTGLSYEQYFGPGTRLTVT.

The gene calls are TRBV19 and TRBJ2-5; no reliable D call. Germline V gene data show CDR1 as LNHDA and CDR2 as SQIVND (reference sequence). V lost 3 bases to trimming and J lost 9 bases, with 8 bases between them. The CDR3 runs to 11 residues. CDR3 loop: CASSMGGAQYF. CDR3 bases: TGTGCCAGTAGTATGGGTGGAGCCCAGTACTTC.